This T cell receptor (beta chain) was documented in a study of technical replicates of blood from a handful of donors. Libraries were prepared by immunoSEQ multiplex PCR; TCRdb keeps only in-frame clonotypes and omits some of them. This sample has 15,000 to 18,000 clones, with about nine tenths found just once. The CDR3 spans 14 residues. Germline V lookup: CDR1 LNHDA, CDR2 SQIVND (reference sequence). Trimming removed 6 bases at V and 3 bases at J, with 14 bases between. The sequenced sample was PBMCs. This sequence originates from a human donor in good health. V and J are TRBV19 and TRBJ1-2; D may be TRBD1 (6 bases). CDR3 sequence reads: CASSDRLWDYGYTF. In DNA form, the CDR3 reads TGTGCCAGTAGCGACAGGCTGTGGGACTATGGCTACACCTTC.